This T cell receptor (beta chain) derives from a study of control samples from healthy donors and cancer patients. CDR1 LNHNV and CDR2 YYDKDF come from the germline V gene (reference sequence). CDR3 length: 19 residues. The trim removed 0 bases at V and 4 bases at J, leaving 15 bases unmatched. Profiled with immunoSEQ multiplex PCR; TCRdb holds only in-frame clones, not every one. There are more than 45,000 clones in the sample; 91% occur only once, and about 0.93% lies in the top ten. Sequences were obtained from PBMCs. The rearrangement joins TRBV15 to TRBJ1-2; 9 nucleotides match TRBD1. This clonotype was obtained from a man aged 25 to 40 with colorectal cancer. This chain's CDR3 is CATSRDGTGQGPLVYGYTF. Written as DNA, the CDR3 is TGTGCCACCAGCAGAGATGGTACGGGACAGGGCCCCCTTGTCTATGGCTACACCTTC.